This T cell receptor (beta chain) was profiled in a study of CD8 T cells in Susac syndrome. Between the trimmed V and J ends, which lost 2 bases and 2 bases, there was a span of 13 bases. The CDR3 sequence is 15 residues long. In germline, CDR1 is SGHTA, CDR2 FQGTGA. RNA totalling roughly 0.5 to 1 ug underwent reverse transcription with random hexamers. Amplification of the TCR beta CDR3 was carried out by immunoSEQ multiplex PCR, which spanned a total of 54 Vbeta and 13 Jbeta segments. One entry per CDR3 protein, called by TCRdb with MiXCR from the immunoSEQ multiplex PCR reads. The table has some 70,000 distinct CDR3 sequences, 90% to 95% seen once. Treatment-naive patients with stable or active relapsing-remitting disease served as multiple sclerosis controls. Negative isolation yielded CD8+ and CD4+ T cells; FACS enriched TEMRA cells.

This rearrangement joins TRBV7-3 to TRBJ2-7; perhaps TRBD2 as D (6 bases). Sequences were obtained from CD8+ T cells from PBMCs. The receptor comes from a human donor with multiple sclerosis. The CDR3 DNA follows: TGTGCCAGCAGCTTAGACGGGAGCGGTACCTACGAGCAGTACTTC. Its translation is CASSLDGSGTYEQYF.